The T cell receptor beta chain under discussion was sequenced for a study of blood T cell repertoires in COVID-19. Across the study: PBMCs, B-cell-depleted T cells, or T cells were the source of the cDNA or gDNA that made up the material.

No more than 2 weeks before study entry, exposed participants had met a case of COVID-19. The repertoire was sequenced with immunoSEQ multiplex PCR; TCRdb's copy has only in-frame clones and lacks some. Among roughly 58,000 clones listed, under 80% were seen once. The CDR3 is 13 residues long. The V gene's germline CDR1 is MNHEY and CDR2 SVGEGT. The germline V and J ends were trimmed by 2 bases and 14 bases, with 18 bases remaining between them. Source material: PBMCs or T cells enriched from blood (not recorded which). The V call is TRBV6-2 or TRBV6-3, the J call TRBJ1-2; D gene unclear. This clonotype was sampled from a woman aged 60-75 years who had been exposed to COVID-19. This chain's CDR3 is CASSYRSFYDMTF. The CDR3 region has the DNA TGTGCCAGCAGTTACCGCAGTTTTTATGATATGACCTTC.